These T cell receptor beta chains were read from a single sample in a study of T-cell memory formation after mild COVID-19. From the 5' RACE reads, TCRdb called clonotypes with MiXCR, one entry per CDR3 protein. The sample holds around 160,000 distinct CDR3 sequences; roughly 12% are singletons and the top ten take approximately 4%. Sequencing was performed on PBMCs or a T cell subset sorted from them (not recorded which). The origin of the receptors is a young man who had mild COVID-19 (a few samples of this study predate the infection). Cell type and time point are not known. Both conserved end residues are part of each CDR3. Each record gives: V gene, D gene, clone size, J gene, CDR3 DNA, CDR3 protein. The D gene is left open where the match is weak. Clone sizes are given selectively: once, few, many, or a class where the clone is expanded.

v_gene: TRBV6-2/TRBV6-3
d_gene: TRBD1
abundance: many
j_gene: TRBJ1-5
CDR3nt: TGTGCCAGCAGCGAGGCCGGGACAGGGAATTATCAGCCCCAGCATTTT
CDR3aa: CASSEAGTGNYQPQHF

v_gene: TRBV20-1
d_gene: -
abundance: -
j_gene: TRBJ1-5
CDR3nt: TGCAGTGCTAGATTCAGGGTAAATCAGCCCCAGCATTTT
CDR3aa: CSARFRVNQPQHF

v_gene: TRBV6-6
d_gene: TRBD1
abundance: few
j_gene: TRBJ1-1
CDR3nt: TGTGCCAGCAGTGGTAGACAGGGTGAAGCTTTCTTT
CDR3aa: CASSGRQGEAFF

v_gene: TRBV7-7
d_gene: -
abundance: few
j_gene: TRBJ2-2
CDR3nt: TGTGCTAGCAGGAACATGGGGAACACCGGGGAGCTGTTTTTT
CDR3aa: CASRNMGNTGELFF

v_gene: TRBV6-5
d_gene: -
abundance: -
j_gene: TRBJ2-5
CDR3nt: TGTGCCAGCAGTTACTCGGGTTCAATAGAGGAAGAGACCCAGTACTTC
CDR3aa: CASSYSGSIEEETQYF

v_gene: TRBV5-1
d_gene: TRBD1
abundance: few
j_gene: TRBJ1-2
CDR3nt: TGCGCCAGCAGCGGACAGGGGGACGGCTACACCTTC
CDR3aa: CASSGQGDGYTF

v_gene: TRBV4-1
d_gene: TRBD1
abundance: few
j_gene: TRBJ1-6
CDR3nt: TGCGCCAGCAGCCAGCCCACAGGGGGCCGAGGTTCACCCCTCCACTTT
CDR3aa: CASSQPTGGRGSPLHF

v_gene: TRBV5-1
d_gene: TRBD2
abundance: many
j_gene: TRBJ2-1
CDR3nt: TGCGCCAGCAGCGTGACTAGCGGGGGCATGGGGCATGAGCAGTTCTTC
CDR3aa: CASSVTSGGMGHEQFF

v_gene: TRBV7-2
d_gene: -
abundance: few
j_gene: TRBJ2-3
CDR3nt: TGTGCCAGCGGCCCAGGATCCACAGATACGCAGTATTTT
CDR3aa: CASGPGSTDTQYF

v_gene: TRBV3-1
d_gene: -
abundance: many
j_gene: TRBJ1-3
CDR3nt: TGTGCCAGCAGCTTTACAGGACAACTCTCTGGAAACACCATATATTTT
CDR3aa: CASSFTGQLSGNTIYF

v_gene: TRBV6-2/TRBV6-3
d_gene: TRBD2
abundance: few
j_gene: TRBJ2-1
CDR3nt: TGTGCCAGCAGTTCCCGACTAGCGGGGGCCTACAATGAGCAGTTCTTC
CDR3aa: CASSSRLAGAYNEQFF

v_gene: TRBV6-1
d_gene: -
abundance: -
j_gene: TRBJ1-2
CDR3nt: TGTGCCAGCAGTGAGGGCGCTCGCTTCTATGGCTACACCTTC
CDR3aa: CASSEGARFYGYTF

v_gene: TRBV3-1
d_gene: -
abundance: few
j_gene: TRBJ1-6
CDR3nt: TGTGCCAGCAGCCAAAGGTCCGGGGGCTTCTCACCCCTCCACTTT
CDR3aa: CASSQRSGGFSPLHF

v_gene: TRBV7-8
d_gene: TRBD2
abundance: few
j_gene: TRBJ2-5
CDR3nt: TGTGCCAGCAGTTCAAGCGGGGGGGCGTCCCGAAAAGAGACCCAGTACTTC
CDR3aa: CASSSSGGASRKETQYF

v_gene: TRBV11-2
d_gene: -
abundance: few
j_gene: TRBJ1-5
CDR3nt: TGTGCCAGCAGCTTATTCCCTTATCAGCCCCAGCATTTT
CDR3aa: CASSLFPYQPQHF

v_gene: TRBV7-8
d_gene: -
abundance: many
j_gene: TRBJ2-2
CDR3nt: TGTGCCAGCAGCCTGGACAGCCCGAACACCGGGGAGCTGTTTTTT
CDR3aa: CASSLDSPNTGELFF

v_gene: TRBV11-2
d_gene: -
abundance: -
j_gene: TRBJ2-1
CDR3nt: TGTGCCAGCAGCCTTGCCTCATTGGATGAGCAGTTCTTC
CDR3aa: CASSLASLDEQFF

v_gene: TRBV7-2
d_gene: TRBD1
abundance: -
j_gene: TRBJ2-7
CDR3nt: TGTGCCACCACGACAGGGTTTGCCTACGAGCAGTACTTC
CDR3aa: CATTTGFAYEQYF

v_gene: TRBV6-6
d_gene: TRBD1
abundance: once
j_gene: TRBJ2-4
CDR3nt: TGTGCCAGCAGTTACGGGACAGGGAAGGACATTCAGTACTTC
CDR3aa: CASSYGTGKDIQYF

v_gene: TRBV5-1
d_gene: TRBD1
abundance: -
j_gene: TRBJ1-5
CDR3nt: TGCGCCAGCAGCGCGACAGGGGGCGGGAATCAGCCCCAGCATTTT
CDR3aa: CASSATGGGNQPQHF

v_gene: TRBV20-1
d_gene: -
abundance: few
j_gene: TRBJ2-5
CDR3nt: TGCAGTGCTCCTAGGCCGCCCTTAGTAGAGACCCAGTACTTC
CDR3aa: CSAPRPPLVETQYF

v_gene: TRBV2
d_gene: TRBD2
abundance: few
j_gene: TRBJ2-2
CDR3nt: TGTGCCAGCACCAGACTAGCGGCTAACACCGGGGAGCTGTTTTTT
CDR3aa: CASTRLAANTGELFF

v_gene: TRBV6-5
d_gene: TRBD2
abundance: -
j_gene: TRBJ2-7
CDR3nt: TGTGCCAGCAGTCCACTAGCGGGGAGCTCCTACGAGCAGTACTTC
CDR3aa: CASSPLAGSSYEQYF

v_gene: TRBV29-1
d_gene: TRBD2
abundance: many
j_gene: TRBJ2-1
CDR3nt: TGCAGCGTTGAGAAGGGTAGCGGGTTCGACAATGAGCAGTTCTTC
CDR3aa: CSVEKGSGFDNEQFF

v_gene: TRBV4-2
d_gene: TRBD2
abundance: -
j_gene: TRBJ2-2
CDR3nt: TGTGCCAGCAGCCAGGACCACGGGGGGGCGTCCGGGGAGCTGTTTTTT
CDR3aa: CASSQDHGGASGELFF

v_gene: TRBV20-1
d_gene: TRBD1
abundance: few
j_gene: TRBJ2-2
CDR3nt: TGCAGTGCCAAAGGGACAGCCCGAGGGAGCGGGGAGCTGTTTTTT
CDR3aa: CSAKGTARGSGELFF

v_gene: TRBV6-5
d_gene: -
abundance: few
j_gene: TRBJ1-6
CDR3nt: TGTGCCAGCAGTTTAGACAGCTTTCTTAATTCACCCCTCCACTTT
CDR3aa: CASSLDSFLNSPLHF

v_gene: TRBV10-3
d_gene: -
abundance: -
j_gene: TRBJ2-1
CDR3nt: TGTGCCATCGAACAGGGTCCCCGTCGGAAGCAGTTCTTC
CDR3aa: CAIEQGPRRKQFF

v_gene: TRBV4-2
d_gene: -
abundance: many
j_gene: TRBJ2-3
CDR3nt: TGTGCCAGCACACAAGCTCAGGGGCTTTACACAGATACGCAGTATTTT
CDR3aa: CASTQAQGLYTDTQYF

v_gene: TRBV20-1
d_gene: TRBD2
abundance: -
j_gene: TRBJ2-1
CDR3nt: TGCAGTGCTTCGGGGGGGCTTAACAATGAGCAGTTCTTC
CDR3aa: CSASGGLNNEQFF

v_gene: TRBV5-1
d_gene: -
abundance: -
j_gene: TRBJ1-6
CDR3nt: TGCGCCAGCAGCTTGTTAGAGGGGGTGGGGAATTCACCCCTCCACTTT
CDR3aa: CASSLLEGVGNSPLHF

v_gene: TRBV12-3/TRBV12-4
d_gene: -
abundance: few
j_gene: TRBJ2-1
CDR3nt: TGTGCCAGCAGTTTTGCGGAGGGGGCTTTCTCCTACAATGAGCAGTTCTTC
CDR3aa: CASSFAEGAFSYNEQFF

v_gene: TRBV20-1
d_gene: -
abundance: -
j_gene: TRBJ1-3
CDR3nt: TGCAGTGCTAGACAGGGTAGCTCTGGAAACACCATATATTTT
CDR3aa: CSARQGSSGNTIYF

v_gene: TRBV7-2
d_gene: -
abundance: -
j_gene: TRBJ2-5
CDR3nt: TGTGCCAGCAGCTATTACCAAGAGACCCAGTACTTC
CDR3aa: CASSYYQETQYF

v_gene: TRBV6-2/TRBV6-3
d_gene: TRBD2
abundance: few
j_gene: TRBJ2-4
CDR3nt: TGTGCCAGCAGTTGGGCCGCGAATGCGGGGGGGCCCAAAAACATTCAGTACTTC
CDR3aa: CASSWAANAGGPKNIQYF

v_gene: TRBV19
d_gene: -
abundance: -
j_gene: TRBJ1-5
CDR3nt: TGTGCCAGTTCGCAGGGATACAATCAGCCCCAGCATTTT
CDR3aa: CASSQGYNQPQHF

v_gene: TRBV20-1
d_gene: -
abundance: many
j_gene: TRBJ1-2
CDR3nt: TGCAGTGCAAGGGACGGCTATGGCTACACCTTC
CDR3aa: CSARDGYGYTF

v_gene: TRBV6-5
d_gene: TRBD2
abundance: few
j_gene: TRBJ2-1
CDR3nt: TGTGCCAGCAGGGCCCCGGGGGGGTTCAATGAGCAGTTCTTC
CDR3aa: CASRAPGGFNEQFF

v_gene: TRBV7-9
d_gene: TRBD2
abundance: many
j_gene: TRBJ2-2
CDR3nt: TGTGCCAGCAGACCTGGACTAGCGGGCACCGGGGAGCTGTTTTTT
CDR3aa: CASRPGLAGTGELFF

v_gene: TRBV6-5
d_gene: -
abundance: many
j_gene: TRBJ2-6
CDR3nt: TGTGCCAGCAGGAACAGGCCGGGGGCTATCTCTGGGGCCAACGTCCTGACTTTC
CDR3aa: CASRNRPGAISGANVLTF

v_gene: TRBV5-6
d_gene: -
abundance: many
j_gene: TRBJ2-3
CDR3nt: TGTGCCAGCAGCCCGGAGGGGGGCCCCTTTAGCACAGATACGCAGTATTTT
CDR3aa: CASSPEGGPFSTDTQYF